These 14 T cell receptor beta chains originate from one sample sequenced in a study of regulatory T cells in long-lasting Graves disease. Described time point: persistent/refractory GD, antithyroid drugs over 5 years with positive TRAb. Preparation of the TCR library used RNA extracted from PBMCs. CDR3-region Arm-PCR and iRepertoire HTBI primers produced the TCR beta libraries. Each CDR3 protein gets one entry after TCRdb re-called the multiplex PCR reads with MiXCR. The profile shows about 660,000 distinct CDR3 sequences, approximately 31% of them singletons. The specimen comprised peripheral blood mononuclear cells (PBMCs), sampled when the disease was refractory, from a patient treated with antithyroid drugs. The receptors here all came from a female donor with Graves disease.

The CDR3 sequence: CSVEQGASTDTQYF. The CDR3 bases are TGCAGCGTTGAGCAGGGAGCTAGCACAGATACGCAGTATTTT. This chain uses TRBV29-1 with TRBJ2-3; D may be TRBD1 or TRBD2 (5 bases each). The germline CDR1 and CDR2 sequences are SQVTM and ANQGSEA. CDR3 length equals 14 residues. V was clipped by 3 bases and J by 0 bases, with 10 bases between them.

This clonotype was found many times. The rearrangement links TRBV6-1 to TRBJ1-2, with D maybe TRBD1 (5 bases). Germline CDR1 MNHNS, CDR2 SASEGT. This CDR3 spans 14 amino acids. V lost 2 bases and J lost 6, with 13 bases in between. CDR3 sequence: CASSESRVGNGYTF. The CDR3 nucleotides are TGTGCCAGCAGTGAAAGCAGGGTTGGGAATGGCTACACCTTC.

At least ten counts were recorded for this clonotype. CDR3 sequence reads: CASSELGGQGQETQYF. DNA of the CDR3: TGTGCCAGCAGCGAACTAGGGGGACAGGGGCAGGAGACCCAGTACTTC. The chain carries TRBV3-1 and TRBJ2-5, with 10 bases that match TRBD1. V lost 5 bases, J lost 5 bases, and 11 bases stayed unmatched. Germline CDR1 is LGHDT and CDR2 is YNNKEL (reference sequence). This CDR3 spans 16 amino acids.

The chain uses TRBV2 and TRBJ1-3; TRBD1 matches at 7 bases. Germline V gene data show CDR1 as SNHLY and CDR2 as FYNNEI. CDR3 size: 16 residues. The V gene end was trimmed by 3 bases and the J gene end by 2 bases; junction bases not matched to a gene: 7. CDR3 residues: CASSDPGRGAGNTIYF. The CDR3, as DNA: TGTGCCAGCAGTGACCCCGGCAGGGGGGCTGGAAACACCATATATTTT.

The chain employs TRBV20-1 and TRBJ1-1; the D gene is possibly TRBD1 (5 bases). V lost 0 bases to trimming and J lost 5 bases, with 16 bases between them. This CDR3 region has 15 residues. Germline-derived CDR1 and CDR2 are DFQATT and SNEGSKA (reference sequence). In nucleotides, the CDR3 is TGCAGTGCTAGAGATCCAGCAGGGAGGGGTACTGAAGCTTTCTTT. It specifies CSARDPAGRGTEAFF.

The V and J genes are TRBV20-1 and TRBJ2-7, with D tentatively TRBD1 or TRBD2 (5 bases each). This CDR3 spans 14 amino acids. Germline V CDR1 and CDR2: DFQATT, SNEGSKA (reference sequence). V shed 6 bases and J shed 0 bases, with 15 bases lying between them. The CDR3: CSALGPFGSYEQYF. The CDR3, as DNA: TGCAGTGCCTTGGGACCGTTTGGCTCCTACGAGCAGTACTTC.

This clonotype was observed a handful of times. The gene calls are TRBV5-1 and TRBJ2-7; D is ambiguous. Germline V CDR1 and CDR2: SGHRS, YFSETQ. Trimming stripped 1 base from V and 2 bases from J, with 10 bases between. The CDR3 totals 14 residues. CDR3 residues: CASSLSVQAYEQYF. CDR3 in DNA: TGCGCCAGCAGCTTGAGCGTCCAAGCCTACGAGCAGTACTTC. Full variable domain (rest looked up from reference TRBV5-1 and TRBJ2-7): KAGVTQTPRYLIKTRGQQVTLSCSPISGHRSVSWYQQTPGQGLQFLFEYFSETQRNKGNFPGRFSGRQFSNSRSEMNVSTLELGDSALYLCASSLSVQAYEQYFGPGTRLTVT.

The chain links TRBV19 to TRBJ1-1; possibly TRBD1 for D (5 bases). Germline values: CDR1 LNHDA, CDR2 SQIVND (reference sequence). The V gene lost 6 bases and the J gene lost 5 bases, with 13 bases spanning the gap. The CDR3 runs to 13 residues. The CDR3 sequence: CASSAGVGTEAFF. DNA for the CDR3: TGTGCCAGTAGCGCGGGGGTGGGGACTGAAGCTTTCTTT.

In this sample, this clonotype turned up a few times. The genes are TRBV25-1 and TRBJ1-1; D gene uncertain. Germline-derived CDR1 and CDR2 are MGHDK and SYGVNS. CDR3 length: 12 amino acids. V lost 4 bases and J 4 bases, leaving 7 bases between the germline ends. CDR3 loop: CASSGGATEAFF. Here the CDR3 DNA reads TGTGCCAGCAGTGGGGGAGCCACTGAAGCTTTCTTT.

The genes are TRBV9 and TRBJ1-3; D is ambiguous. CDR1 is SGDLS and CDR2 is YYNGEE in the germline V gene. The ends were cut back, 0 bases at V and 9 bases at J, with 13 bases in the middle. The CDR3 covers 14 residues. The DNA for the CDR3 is TGTGCCAGCAGCGTAGAAAGGGCCTCGGGCACCATATATTTT. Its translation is CASSVERASGTIYF.

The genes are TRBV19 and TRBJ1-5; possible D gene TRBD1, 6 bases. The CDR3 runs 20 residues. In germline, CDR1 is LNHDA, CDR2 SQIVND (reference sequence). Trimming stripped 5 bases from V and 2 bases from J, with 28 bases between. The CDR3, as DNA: TGTGCCAGTAGTTCCTACTCCGGGACCGAGGCTAACAGGGGCAATCAGCCCCAGCATTTT. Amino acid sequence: CASSSYSGTEANRGNQPQHF.

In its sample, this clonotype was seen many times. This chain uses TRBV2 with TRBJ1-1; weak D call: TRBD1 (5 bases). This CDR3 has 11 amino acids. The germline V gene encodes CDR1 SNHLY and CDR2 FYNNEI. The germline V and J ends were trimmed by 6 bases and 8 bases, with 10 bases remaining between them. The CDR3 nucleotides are TGTGCCAGCAGGTGGGGGGTAGAAGCTTTCTTT. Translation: CASRWGVEAFF.

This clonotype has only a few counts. The CDR3 loop is CASSSDRGRNTIYF. The CDR3, as DNA: TGTGCCAGCAGTTCGGACAGGGGTAGAAACACCATATATTTT. The chain recombines TRBV7-9 with TRBJ1-3; 9 positions match TRBD1. The length of the CDR3 is 14 residues. Losses at the gene ends were 6 bases for V and 5 bases for J; bases not matched to a gene: 5. The germline gives CDR1 SEHNR, CDR2 FQNEAQ (reference sequence).

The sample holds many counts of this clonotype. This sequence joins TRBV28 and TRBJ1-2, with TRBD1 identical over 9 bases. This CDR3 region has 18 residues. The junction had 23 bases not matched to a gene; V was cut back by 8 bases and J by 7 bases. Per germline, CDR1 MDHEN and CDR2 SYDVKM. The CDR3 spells CASGPPGTGTWFARGYTF. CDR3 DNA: TGTGCCAGCGGCCCCCCCGGGACAGGGACATGGTTTGCGCGTGGCTACACCTTC.